This TCR beta chain was sequenced for a study of cytomegalovirus exposure and HLA in healthy donors. This CDR3 is 15 amino acids long. Germline V lookup: CDR1 SNHLY, CDR2 FYNNEI. Trimming removed 6 bases from V and 0 bases from J, with 11 bases in between. This clone has a handful of counts. Antigen unknown. Study outcomes and limitations: Differences between HLA loci emerged in a later analysis of TCR association rates, with DRB1 most and HLA-C fewest.

The PCR had 60 Vbeta and 13 Jbeta primers. Here immunoSEQ multiplex PCR was the method, and the copy in TCRdb shows in-frame clones only, minus some. This sample has about 67,000 clones, with approximately 78% found just once. The receptor was derived from a man between 40 and 49 years old in good health and CMV-seronegative. The specimen sequenced was PBMCs. The V and J genes are TRBV2 and TRBJ2-2; maybe TRBD2 (5 bases). The CDR3 protein is CASRLGPSNTGELFF. CDR3 coding DNA: TGTGCCAGCAGACTAGGCCCTTCGAACACCGGGGAGCTGTTTTTT.